The 25 T cell receptor beta chains given below trace back to one sample, sequenced in a study of control samples from healthy donors and cancer patients. The repertoire was sequenced with immunoSEQ multiplex PCR; TCRdb's copy has only in-frame clones and lacks some. The data hold 55,000 to 65,000 clones, with 80% to 90% observed a single time. The sequenced material came from PBMCs. The receptor set was obtained from a woman aged 55-69 years with lung cancer.

The chain links TRBV30 to TRBJ2-1, with D unresolved. The V end lost 2 bases, the J end lost 6 bases, and 11 bases lay between the germline ends. This CDR3 region has 13 residues. Germline CDR1 is GTSNPN and CDR2 is SVGIG (reference sequence). This CDR3 is CAWSQVAANEQFF. Written as DNA, the CDR3 is TGTGCCTGGAGTCAGGTGGCAGCCAATGAGCAGTTCTTC.

The rearrangement joins TRBV7-3 to TRBJ2-3; D uncertain. The CDR3 is 12 amino acids. Germline-derived CDR1 and CDR2 are SGHTA and FQGTGA. The V gene lost 6 bases and the J gene lost 3 bases, with 7 bases spanning the gap. The CDR3 loop reads CASSPDTDTQYF. The CDR3 nucleotides are TGTGCCAGCAGTCCTGATACAGATACGCAGTATTTT.

The chain carries TRBV18 and TRBJ1-6, with 9 bases that match TRBD1. This CDR3 contains 15 residues. The V and J ends lost 3 bases and 5 bases, in that order; junction bases with no gene match: 2. From germline, CDR1 is KGHSH and CDR2 LQKENI. CDR3 nucleotides: TGTGCCAGCTCACCGGGACAGGGAGATAATTCACCCCTCCACTTT. Its protein product is CASSPGQGDNSPLHF.

The chain employs TRBV3-1 (or the pseudogene TRBV3-2) and TRBJ1-6; D unresolved. CDR3 length: 13 residues. Trimming took 2 bases from V and 10 from J, leaving 9 bases between them. Germline V gene lookup returns CDR1 LGHDT and CDR2 YNNKEL (reference sequence). CDR3 amino acids: CASSQWEGSPLHF. The CDR3 DNA reads TGTGCCAGCAGCCAATGGGAGGGCTCACCCCTCCACTTT.

V gene TRBV5-1 combines with J gene TRBJ2-7; weak D call: TRBD1 (6 bases). This CDR3 comprises 13 residues. Trimming removed 0 bases from V and 4 bases from J, with 8 bases in between. Germline V gene data show CDR1 as SGHRS and CDR2 as YFSETQ. CDR3: CASSLARGYEQYF. The DNA for the CDR3 is TGCGCCAGCAGCTTGGCCAGGGGATACGAGCAGTACTTC.

A few counts support this clone. This chain uses TRBV18 with TRBJ1-5; D not resolved. Trimming shortened V by 2 bases and J by 8 bases, and 10 bases separated the two germline ends. Germline V gene data show CDR1 as KGHSH and CDR2 as LQKENI. The CDR3 length is 13 residues. DNA for the CDR3: TGTGCCAGCTCACCATCGGGGTTGGAGCCCCAGCATTTT. It translates to CASSPSGLEPQHF.

In DNA form, the CDR3 reads TGCGCCAGCAGCTTGGAAACCGGAGGGGATGAAGCTTTCTTT. It yields the protein CASSLETGGDEAFF. The chain links TRBV5-1 to TRBJ1-1; D perhaps matches TRBD1 (5 bases). Germline-derived CDR1 and CDR2 are SGHRS and YFSETQ. V was shortened by 0 bases and J by 7 bases, with 13 bases between the two germline ends. The CDR3 has 14 amino acids.

This rearrangement joins TRBV10-3 to TRBJ2-1; D not resolved. V dropped 2 bases and J dropped 11 bases, with 7 bases sitting between them. Germline-derived CDR1 and CDR2 are ENHRY and SYGVKD. The CDR3 totals 11 residues. CDR3 bases: TGTGCCATCAGTGAGGATCCTAAGCAGTTCTTC. It codes for CAISEDPKQFF.

The J gene is TRBJ2-2, the V gene TRBV12-3 or TRBV12-4; D call uncertain. This CDR3 region has 12 residues. With 7 bases removed from V and 6 bases from J, the gap between germline ends came to 9 bases. CDR3 nucleotide sequence: TGTGCCAGCACCGCGGCGGCCGGGGAGCTGTTTTTT. It is translated as CASTAAAGELFF.

The V call is TRBV27, the J call TRBJ1-5; 8 positions match TRBD1. With 5 bases clipped from V and 2 bases from J, the junction kept 8 bases outside the gene matches. Germline values: CDR1 MNHEY, CDR2 SMNVEV (reference sequence). The CDR3 has 16 amino acids. CDR3 DNA sequence: TGTGCCAGCAGTCGAACCCCGGGACAGGGCAATCAGCCCCAGCATTTT. Its protein product is CASSRTPGQGNQPQHF.

The gene calls are TRBV9 and TRBJ1-3; 7 bases line up with TRBD1. V shed 4 bases and J 0 bases; nucleotides not matched to a gene: 16. The germline CDR1 and CDR2 sequences are SGDLS and YYNGEE. The CDR3 runs to 19 residues. The CDR3 DNA follows: TGTGCCAGCAGCTTCGCCGGCACAGGGGCGTTATCCTCTGGAAACACCATATATTTT. This gives the protein CASSFAGTGALSSGNTIYF.

V and J are TRBV20-1 and TRBJ1-6; a possible D gene is TRBD1 (6 bases). Trimming shortened V by 5 bases and J by 15 bases, and 14 bases separated the two germline ends. CDR1 is DFQATT and CDR2 is SNEGSKA in the germline V gene (reference sequence). CDR3 size: 11 residues. This CDR3 reads CSAQWDTNLHF. For the CDR3, the DNA is TGCAGTGCTCAGTGGGACACAAACCTCCACTTT.

The chain combines TRBV12-3 or TRBV12-4 with TRBJ2-1; D uncertain. With 6 bases removed from V and 11 bases from J, the gap between germline ends came to 17 bases. This CDR3 region has 13 residues. The CDR3 protein is CASRPGSRLQQFF. The CDR3 coding sequence is TGTGCCAGCAGGCCGGGCAGCCGTCTTCAGCAGTTCTTC.

The V call is TRBV10-3, the J call TRBJ1-1; 8 nucleotides agree with TRBD1. After removal of 6 bases from V and 3 bases from J, the junction contained 3 bases not matched to a gene. Germline loops: CDR1 ENHRY, CDR2 SYGVKD. The CDR3 has 13 residues. CDR3 sequence: CAISLDRDTEAFF. The CDR3 bases are TGTGCCATCAGCTTGGACAGGGACACTGAAGCTTTCTTT.

The rearrangement links TRBV5-1 to TRBJ1-1; D gene ambiguous. The CDR3 runs 13 residues. Per the germline V gene, CDR1 is SGHRS and CDR2 is YFSETQ. The ends were cut back, 4 bases at V and 1 base at J, with 8 bases in the middle. CDR3 DNA sequence: TGCGCCAGCAGCCGGACCGAGAACACTGAAGCTTTCTTT. Translation gives CASSRTENTEAFF.

V and J are TRBV30 and TRBJ2-1; D gene unclear. Germline CDR1 reads GTSNPN; CDR2 reads SVGIG (reference sequence). With 3 bases removed from V and 10 bases from J, the gap between germline ends came to 1 base. The CDR3 contains 8 residues. The CDR3 DNA is TGTGCCTGGAGGGAGCAGTTCTTC. Its protein product is CAWREQFF. Variable domain in full (rest from reference TRBV30 and TRBJ2-1): SQTIHQWPATLVQPVGSPLSLECTVEGTSNPNLYWYRQAAGRGLQLLFYSVGIGQISSEVPQNLSASRPQDRQFILSSKKLLLSDSGFYLCAWREQFFGPGTRLTVL.

The chain recombines TRBV30 with TRBJ2-2, with D unresolved. CDR3 length: 15 residues. From germline, CDR1 is GTSNPN and CDR2 SVGIG (reference sequence). V shed 4 bases and J shed 4 bases, with 16 bases lying between them. DNA for the CDR3: TGTGCCTGGACCGGTTCCGCATGGTTCACCGGGGAGCTGTTTTTT. Translated, it gives CAWTGSAWFTGELFF.

V and J are TRBV5-1 and TRBJ2-3; TRBD2 aligns across 11 bases. The CDR3 contains 15 residues. CDR1 is SGHRS, CDR2 YFSETQ, per germline. V trimming: 3 bases; J trimming: 4 bases; junction bases outside the gene matches: 4. CDR3 in DNA: TGCGCCAGCAGCTATAGCGGGGGGGCCGCAGATACGCAGTATTTT. This encodes CASSYSGGAADTQYF.

This rearrangement joins TRBV18 to TRBJ2-7, with D maybe TRBD1 (6 bases). The CDR3 loop spans 15 amino acids. The V gene lost 0 bases and the J gene lost 6 bases, with 15 bases spanning the gap. CDR1 is KGHSH and CDR2 is LQKENI in the germline V gene. The CDR3 here is CASSPPGTQKGEQYF. Written as DNA, the CDR3 is TGTGCCAGCTCACCACCCGGGACACAAAAAGGCGAGCAGTACTTC.

V and J are TRBV3-1 (or the pseudogene TRBV3-2) and TRBJ1-2; tentatively, D is TRBD1 (6 bases). Looked up from germline, CDR1 is LGHDT and CDR2 is YNNKEL (reference sequence). The CDR3 contains 16 residues. Trimming took 0 bases from V and 5 from J, leaving 16 bases between them. CDR3 residues: CASSQDGDIRGYGYTF. The CDR3 DNA reads as TGTGCCAGCAGCCAAGATGGGGACATACGCGGATATGGCTACACCTTC.

The chain joins TRBV9 to TRBJ1-6, with no clear D. Germline V gives CDR1 SGDLS, CDR2 YYNGEE. CDR3 length: 14 amino acids. Trimming took 0 bases from V and 5 from J, leaving 6 bases between them. DNA for the CDR3: TGTGCCAGCAGCGTAGTGGGAGATAATTCACCCCTCCACTTT. Its translation: CASSVVGDNSPLHF. The full variable domain, with the rest looked up from reference TRBV9 and TRBJ1-6, is DSGVTQTPKHLITATGQRVTLRCSPRSGDLSVYWYQQSLDQGLQFLIQYYNGEERAKGNILERFSAQQFPDLHSELNLSSLELGDSALYFCASSVVGDNSPLHFGNGTRLTVT.

The chain employs TRBV4-2 and TRBJ1-4; no clear D gene. V was trimmed by 0 bases and J by 0 bases, leaving 8 bases between them. The CDR3 totals 16 residues. Looked up from germline, CDR1 is LGHNA and CDR2 is YNFKEQ. The chain's CDR3 is CASSQDPYATNEKLFF. The CDR3 region has the DNA TGTGCCAGCAGCCAAGACCCCTACGCAACTAATGAAAAACTGTTTTTT.

V usage is TRBV28 and J usage is TRBJ1-5; D unclear. CDR3 length: 13 amino acids. The germline V gene has CDR1 MDHEN and CDR2 SYDVKM. The V gene lost 7 bases and the J gene lost 0 bases, with 7 bases spanning the gap. CDR3 bases: TGTGCCAGCAACTGGGGTAGCAATCAGCCCCAGCATTTT. It specifies CASNWGSNQPQHF.

This chain links TRBV6-5 with TRBJ1-2; 8 nucleotides align to TRBD1. V lost 2 bases to trimming and J lost 8 bases; unmatched junction nucleotides: 10. Per germline, CDR1 MNHEY and CDR2 SVGAGI. The CDR3 is 15 amino acids. The CDR3 is CASSYDRGLSMGYTF. The CDR3, as DNA: TGTGCCAGCAGTTACGACAGGGGCCTCTCTATGGGCTACACCTTC.

The chain employs TRBV7-9 and TRBJ1-1; perhaps TRBD1 as D (6 bases). The CDR3 loop spans 13 amino acids. With 7 bases removed from V and 3 bases from J, the gap between germline ends came to 12 bases. The germline V gene encodes CDR1 SEHNR and CDR2 FQNEAQ (reference sequence). This CDR3 reads CASTEDSYTEAFF. CDR3 bases: TGTGCCAGCACCGAGGACAGTTACACTGAAGCTTTCTTT.